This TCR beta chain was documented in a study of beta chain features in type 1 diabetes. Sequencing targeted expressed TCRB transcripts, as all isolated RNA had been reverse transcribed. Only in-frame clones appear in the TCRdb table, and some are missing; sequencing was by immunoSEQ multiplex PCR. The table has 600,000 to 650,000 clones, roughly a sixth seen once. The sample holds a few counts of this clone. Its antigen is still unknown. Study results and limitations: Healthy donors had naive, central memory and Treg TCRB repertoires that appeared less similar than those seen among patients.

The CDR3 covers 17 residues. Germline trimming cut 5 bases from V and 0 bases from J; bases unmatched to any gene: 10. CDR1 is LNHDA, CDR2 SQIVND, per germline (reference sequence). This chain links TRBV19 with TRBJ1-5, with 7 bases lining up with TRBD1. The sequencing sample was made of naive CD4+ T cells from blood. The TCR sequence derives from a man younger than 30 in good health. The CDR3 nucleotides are TGTGCCAGTAGTCACAGGGGTAGGTTTTATAGCAATCAGCCCCAGCATTTT. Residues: CASSHRGRFYSNQPQHF.